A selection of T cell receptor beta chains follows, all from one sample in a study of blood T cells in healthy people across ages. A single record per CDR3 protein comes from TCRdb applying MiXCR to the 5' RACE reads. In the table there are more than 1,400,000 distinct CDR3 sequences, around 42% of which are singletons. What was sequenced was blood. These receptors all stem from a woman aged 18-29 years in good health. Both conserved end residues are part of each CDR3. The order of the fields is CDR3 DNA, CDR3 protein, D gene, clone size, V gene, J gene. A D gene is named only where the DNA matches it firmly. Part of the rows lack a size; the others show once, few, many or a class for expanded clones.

CDR3nt: TGCAGCGTTGAAGGGTCCCTTAAAGCCAAAAACATTCAGTACTTC
CDR3aa: CSVEGSLKAKNIQYF
d_gene: .
abundance: .
v_gene: TRBV29-1
j_gene: TRBJ2-4

CDR3nt: TGTGCCAGCAGCCGAGAACAGGGCTCTGGGGCCAACGTCCTGACTTTC
CDR3aa: CASSREQGSGANVLTF
d_gene: .
abundance: few
v_gene: TRBV3-1
j_gene: TRBJ2-6

CDR3nt: TGTGCCAGCAGTCAGGGGGAAAAGTTTGAGCAGTTCTTC
CDR3aa: CASSQGEKFEQFF
d_gene: TRBD1
abundance: .
v_gene: TRBV6-5
j_gene: TRBJ2-1

CDR3nt: TGTGCCAACAGCTTAACGGGACAGGACTACGAGCAGTACTTC
CDR3aa: CANSLTGQDYEQYF
d_gene: TRBD1
abundance: .
v_gene: TRBV7-2
j_gene: TRBJ2-7

CDR3nt: TGTGCCAGCAGGCCCCCCGGGGGCTACTACGAGCAGTACTTC
CDR3aa: CASRPPGGYYEQYF
d_gene: .
abundance: .
v_gene: TRBV6-1
j_gene: TRBJ2-7

CDR3nt: TGCGCCAGCAGCGGCGGACAGGGCCGAGGCGAGCAGTACTTC
CDR3aa: CASSGGQGRGEQYF
d_gene: TRBD1
abundance: .
v_gene: TRBV5-1
j_gene: TRBJ2-7

CDR3nt: TGTGCCAGCAGCGTAGCCCCCAACCCCTCTGGGGCCAACGTCCTGACTTTC
CDR3aa: CASSVAPNPSGANVLTF
d_gene: .
abundance: .
v_gene: TRBV9
j_gene: TRBJ2-6

CDR3nt: TGTGCCAGCAGCGCAACCCGGTACTACGAGCAGTACTTC
CDR3aa: CASSATRYYEQYF
d_gene: .
abundance: few
v_gene: TRBV7-2
j_gene: TRBJ2-7

CDR3nt: TGTGCCAGCAGTTCCTCAAGGACTAGCGGGGGGCATACGCAGTATTTT
CDR3aa: CASSSSRTSGGHTQYF
d_gene: TRBD2
abundance: .
v_gene: TRBV28
j_gene: TRBJ2-3

CDR3nt: TGTGCCAGCAGTGAATATTCAGCGGATAACTATGGCTACACCTTC
CDR3aa: CASSEYSADNYGYTF
d_gene: .
abundance: few
v_gene: TRBV6-1
j_gene: TRBJ1-2

CDR3nt: TGTGCCAGCAAAGTCCTGGACAGCTATGAGCAGTTCTTC
CDR3aa: CASKVLDSYEQFF
d_gene: .
abundance: .
v_gene: TRBV27
j_gene: TRBJ2-1

CDR3nt: TGTGCCAGCAGTGTATTCGGGGGGGGCACAGATACGCAGTATTTT
CDR3aa: CASSVFGGGTDTQYF
d_gene: TRBD2
abundance: .
v_gene: TRBV6-4
j_gene: TRBJ2-3

CDR3nt: TGTGCCAGCAGCGTATCTAGCGGGGGGGCCGCAGATACGCAGTATTTT
CDR3aa: CASSVSSGGAADTQYF
d_gene: TRBD2
abundance: few
v_gene: TRBV9
j_gene: TRBJ2-3

CDR3nt: TGTGCCAGCAGCTTGGCCGGGACAGGGGATTCTGGCTACACCTTC
CDR3aa: CASSLAGTGDSGYTF
d_gene: TRBD1
abundance: .
v_gene: TRBV5-5
j_gene: TRBJ1-2

CDR3nt: TGTGCCAGCAGCCCAGGGGACACTGAAGCTTTCTTT
CDR3aa: CASSPGDTEAFF
d_gene: .
abundance: many
v_gene: TRBV12-3/TRBV12-4
j_gene: TRBJ1-1

CDR3nt: TGTGCCAGCAACACCGCGGGGGGGGTATTAGATACGCAGTATTTT
CDR3aa: CASNTAGGVLDTQYF
d_gene: TRBD2
abundance: .
v_gene: TRBV7-2
j_gene: TRBJ2-3

CDR3nt: TGCAGTGCTAGAGGCGGCGGTCTAGCGTTCACAGATACGCAGTATTTT
CDR3aa: CSARGGGLAFTDTQYF
d_gene: .
abundance: .
v_gene: TRBV20-1
j_gene: TRBJ2-3

CDR3nt: TGTGCCAGCAGTCCCTGGGCTAGTAGCACAGATACGCAGTATTTT
CDR3aa: CASSPWASSTDTQYF
d_gene: .
abundance: .
v_gene: TRBV9
j_gene: TRBJ2-3

CDR3nt: TGTGCCAGCAGTTTTAGACAGAGACTCTCCGACTATGGCTACACCTTC
CDR3aa: CASSFRQRLSDYGYTF
d_gene: .
abundance: .
v_gene: TRBV27
j_gene: TRBJ1-2

CDR3nt: TGCAGCGTTGGGCCAGCACTTGGTGGAAACACCATATATTTT
CDR3aa: CSVGPALGGNTIYF
d_gene: .
abundance: .
v_gene: TRBV29-1
j_gene: TRBJ1-3

CDR3nt: TGTGCCAGCAGCCAAGATTGGTCCGCTAGTCTCGCCGAGCAGTACTTC
CDR3aa: CASSQDWSASLAEQYF
d_gene: .
abundance: .
v_gene: TRBV4-2
j_gene: TRBJ2-7

CDR3nt: TGTGCCAGCAGCCTTAGCGGGAGTGGGTCGTATGAGCAGTTCTTC
CDR3aa: CASSLSGSGSYEQFF
d_gene: TRBD2
abundance: .
v_gene: TRBV7-2
j_gene: TRBJ2-1

CDR3nt: TGTGCCAGCAAGATAGGGGACGGCTATGGCTACACCTTC
CDR3aa: CASKIGDGYGYTF
d_gene: .
abundance: .
v_gene: TRBV5-5
j_gene: TRBJ1-2

CDR3nt: TGCAGTGCTAGAGGTCCAGGGGTGGATACGCAGTATTTT
CDR3aa: CSARGPGVDTQYF
d_gene: .
abundance: .
v_gene: TRBV20-1
j_gene: TRBJ2-3

CDR3nt: TGTGCCAGCAGGTATGGCGGCCCGAACACTGAAGCTTTCTTT
CDR3aa: CASRYGGPNTEAFF
d_gene: .
abundance: once
v_gene: TRBV6-5
j_gene: TRBJ1-1

CDR3nt: TGTGCCAGCAGAACGGGAGAGGGAGGGCCTACAAACTATGGCTACACCTTC
CDR3aa: CASRTGEGGPTNYGYTF
d_gene: .
abundance: few
v_gene: TRBV2
j_gene: TRBJ1-2

CDR3nt: TGTGCCAGCAGTTTAGGGGGGATGGACACTGAAGCTTTCTTT
CDR3aa: CASSLGGMDTEAFF
d_gene: .
abundance: .
v_gene: TRBV12-3/TRBV12-4
j_gene: TRBJ1-1

CDR3nt: TGTGCCAGCAGCGAAACAGGGGGCCGTGGCTACACCTTC
CDR3aa: CASSETGGRGYTF
d_gene: TRBD1
abundance: .
v_gene: TRBV25-1
j_gene: TRBJ1-2

CDR3nt: TGCGCCACCACGACTAGCGGGAGGGGAGGCGGGGAGCTGTTTTTT
CDR3aa: CATTTSGRGGGELFF
d_gene: TRBD2
abundance: .
v_gene: TRBV4-1
j_gene: TRBJ2-2

CDR3nt: TGCAGTGCTAGCGAACTAGCGGACGTCTACAATGAGCAGTTCTTC
CDR3aa: CSASELADVYNEQFF
d_gene: TRBD2
abundance: few
v_gene: TRBV20-1
j_gene: TRBJ2-1

CDR3nt: TGCAGTGCTATCAACCGGGACAGGGAACCAGATACGCAGTATTTT
CDR3aa: CSAINRDREPDTQYF
d_gene: TRBD1
abundance: .
v_gene: TRBV20-1
j_gene: TRBJ2-3

CDR3nt: TGCAGTGCTAGACCGGGACAGGGTGGCAATGAGCAGTTCTTC
CDR3aa: CSARPGQGGNEQFF
d_gene: TRBD1
abundance: .
v_gene: TRBV20-1
j_gene: TRBJ2-1

CDR3nt: TGCGCCAGCAGCTTCGGTATCGGCGGCTACGAGCAGTACTTC
CDR3aa: CASSFGIGGYEQYF
d_gene: .
abundance: .
v_gene: TRBV5-1
j_gene: TRBJ2-7

CDR3nt: TGCGCCAGCAGCTTGCGGGGGGACACAGATACGCAGTATTTT
CDR3aa: CASSLRGDTDTQYF
d_gene: TRBD2
abundance: few
v_gene: TRBV5-1
j_gene: TRBJ2-3

CDR3nt: TGTGCCAGCAGCCAAGATTTCGGGGGGACCTCTGGAAACACCATATATTTT
CDR3aa: CASSQDFGGTSGNTIYF
d_gene: .
abundance: .
v_gene: TRBV3-1
j_gene: TRBJ1-3

CDR3nt: TGTGCCACCAGTGTCGGGACAGGGTACCAAGAGACCCAGTACTTC
CDR3aa: CATSVGTGYQETQYF
d_gene: TRBD1
abundance: .
v_gene: TRBV24-1
j_gene: TRBJ2-5

CDR3nt: TGCGCCAGCAGCCAAGAGATTTTGCGGGCTACTAGCACAGATACGCAGTATTTT
CDR3aa: CASSQEILRATSTDTQYF
d_gene: .
abundance: .
v_gene: TRBV4-1
j_gene: TRBJ2-3

CDR3nt: TGCGCCAGCAGCTTGACGTTCAAGCCGACCTCGGGACACGAGCAGTACTTC
CDR3aa: CASSLTFKPTSGHEQYF
d_gene: .
abundance: few
v_gene: TRBV5-1
j_gene: TRBJ2-7

CDR3nt: TGTGCCTGGAGTATTTATAATGAAAAACTGTTTTTT
CDR3aa: CAWSIYNEKLFF
d_gene: .
abundance: .
v_gene: TRBV30
j_gene: TRBJ1-4

CDR3nt: TGCGCCAGCAGCCAAGTTCGGGGAGAGAGTCAGCCCCAGCATTTT
CDR3aa: CASSQVRGESQPQHF
d_gene: .
abundance: .
v_gene: TRBV4-1
j_gene: TRBJ1-5

CDR3nt: TGTGCCAGCTCAGCACTTCAAGCGAAGATGAATGAGCAGTTCTTC
CDR3aa: CASSALQAKMNEQFF
d_gene: .
abundance: few
v_gene: TRBV18
j_gene: TRBJ2-1

CDR3nt: TGTGCCAGCAGCCAAGATATAGGGGGCGCGGACATTCAGTACTTC
CDR3aa: CASSQDIGGADIQYF
d_gene: TRBD1
abundance: .
v_gene: TRBV3-1
j_gene: TRBJ2-4

CDR3nt: TGTGCCAGCAGTCAGGACAGTAAGGGGCAGTTCTTC
CDR3aa: CASSQDSKGQFF
d_gene: .
abundance: .
v_gene: TRBV6-5
j_gene: TRBJ2-1

CDR3nt: TGTGCCAGCAGGACCGTCCTAGCGGGGGGTCTGGACACAGATACGCAGTATTTT
CDR3aa: CASRTVLAGGLDTDTQYF
d_gene: TRBD2
abundance: .
v_gene: TRBV6-1
j_gene: TRBJ2-3

CDR3nt: TGCGCCAGCAGCCACGGGACCCGCAGCTCCTACAATGAGCAGTACTTC
CDR3aa: CASSHGTRSSYNEQYF
d_gene: .
abundance: .
v_gene: TRBV5-1
j_gene: TRBJ2-7

CDR3nt: TGTGCCAGCAAGGGGGGGGCTAGCGGTCAAGAGACCCAGTACTTC
CDR3aa: CASKGGASGQETQYF
d_gene: .
abundance: .
v_gene: TRBV6-1
j_gene: TRBJ2-5

CDR3nt: TGCAGTGCTCAGGGGACCGGGTCCGAGCAGTACTTC
CDR3aa: CSAQGTGSEQYF
d_gene: .
abundance: .
v_gene: TRBV20-1
j_gene: TRBJ2-7

CDR3nt: TGCGCCAGCAGCTTGATAAGGGGGCCGCCGGGCAATGAGCAGTTCTTC
CDR3aa: CASSLIRGPPGNEQFF
d_gene: TRBD1
abundance: few
v_gene: TRBV5-1
j_gene: TRBJ2-1

CDR3nt: TGTGCCATCAGTGAGTCCCACTTTCTCGACGAGCAGTACTTC
CDR3aa: CAISESHFLDEQYF
d_gene: .
abundance: few
v_gene: TRBV10-3
j_gene: TRBJ2-7

CDR3nt: TGTGCCAGCAGCTTGGTGACAGCCCTTCCTCAAGAGACCCAGTACTTC
CDR3aa: CASSLVTALPQETQYF
d_gene: .
abundance: few
v_gene: TRBV5-4
j_gene: TRBJ2-5

CDR3nt: TGTGCCAGCAGCTTATATGGTACGGCTAGCGGGGGCAATGAGCAGTACTTC
CDR3aa: CASSLYGTASGGNEQYF
d_gene: TRBD2
abundance: .
v_gene: TRBV7-2
j_gene: TRBJ2-5